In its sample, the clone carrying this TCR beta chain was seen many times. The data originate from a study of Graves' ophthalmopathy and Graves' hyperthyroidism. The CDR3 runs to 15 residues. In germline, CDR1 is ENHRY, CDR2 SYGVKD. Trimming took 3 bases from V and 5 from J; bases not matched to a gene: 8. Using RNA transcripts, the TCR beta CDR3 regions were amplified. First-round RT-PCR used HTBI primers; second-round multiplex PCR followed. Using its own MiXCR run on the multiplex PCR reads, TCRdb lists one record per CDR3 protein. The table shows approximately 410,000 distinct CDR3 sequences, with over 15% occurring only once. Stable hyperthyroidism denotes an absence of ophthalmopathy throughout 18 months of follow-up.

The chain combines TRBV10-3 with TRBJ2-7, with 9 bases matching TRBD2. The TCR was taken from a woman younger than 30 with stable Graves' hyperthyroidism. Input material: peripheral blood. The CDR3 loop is CAISDRAGGHNEQYF. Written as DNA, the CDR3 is TGTGCCATCAGTGACCGGGCGGGGGGGCACAACGAGCAGTACTTC.